The 2 T cell receptor beta chains below all came from one sample that was sequenced in a study of blood T cell repertoires in COVID-19. Libraries were prepared by immunoSEQ multiplex PCR; TCRdb keeps only in-frame clonotypes and omits some of them. The repertoire holds more than 250,000 clones, with about 89% as singletons. Sequencing was carried out using PBMCs or T cells enriched from blood (not recorded which). Receptor source: a woman aged 18-35 years who had recovered from COVID-19.

This chain joins TRBV9 and TRBJ1-2; 9 bases match TRBD1. Germline CDR1 reads SGDLS; CDR2 reads YYNGEE. This CDR3 contains 14 residues. V trimming: 4 bases; J trimming: 8 bases; junction bases outside the gene matches: 9. The CDR3 sequence: CASSPQGQGGGYTF. CDR3 coding DNA: TGTGCCAGCAGCCCCCAGGGACAGGGAGGCGGCTACACCTTC. The full variable domain, completed using reference TRBV9 and TRBJ1-2, is DSGVTQTPKHLITATGQRVTLRCSPRSGDLSVYWYQQSLDQGLQFLIQYYNGEERAKGNILERFSAQQFPDLHSELNLSSLELGDSALYFCASSPQGQGGGYTFGSGTRLTVV.

The genes are TRBV18 and TRBJ2-2, with 11 bases identical to TRBD2. Germline CDR1 KGHSH, CDR2 LQKENI. The junction had 4 bases not matched to a gene; V was cut back by 4 bases and J by 0 bases. The CDR3 sequence is 17 residues long. DNA of the CDR3: TGTGCCAGCTCACTCAGACTAGCGGGGTCGAACACCGGGGAGCTGTTTTTT. Its protein product is CASSLRLAGSNTGELFF.